A selection of T cell receptor beta chains follows, all from one sample in a study of Tregs in tolerant kidney transplant recipients. The protocol was immunoSEQ multiplex PCR, while the TCRdb copy is restricted to in-frame clones and leaves out a portion. The data contain 95,000 or so clones, 90% to 95% of them singletons. The source was CD4+ T cells from blood (PBMCs), collected 12 months after the transplant. Receptor source: a human patient who received a combined kidney and bone marrow transplant. The T cells may come from the graft donor. The CDR3 runs from the conserved cysteine through the conserved F or W.

j_gene | v_gene | CDR3aa
TRBJ1-4 | TRBV6-5 | CASSYSVLYTNEKLFF
TRBJ2-1 | TRBV5-6 | CVSTPDSFNEQFF
TRBJ1-2 | TRBV19 | CASSIDRPYGYTF
TRBJ1-2 | TRBV5-1 | CASSRDETGGVRGYTF
TRBJ1-5 | TRBV4-2 | CASSQAVQQNQPQHF
TRBJ2-1 | TRBV28 | CASSYSGGSYNEQFF
TRBJ2-7 | TRBV6-1 | CASSEAGLSYEQYF
TRBJ1-5 | TRBV30 | CAWRNPGAPRPQHF
TRBJ1-2 | TRBV4-1 | CASSQGRTGNYGYTF
TRBJ1-3 | TRBV4-2 | CASSQRGAPGNTIYF
TRBJ1-3 | TRBV5-3 | CARSLGRGNTIYF
TRBJ1-2 | TRBV7-9 | CASSPFRPGTGDGYTF
TRBJ2-2 | TRBV6-6 | CASKSSNTGELFF
TRBJ2-7 | TRBV6-5 | CASERQGNCTYEQYF
TRBJ1-1 | TRBV28 | CATVAPGGAFF
TRBJ2-3 | TRBV6-6 | CASSYPSTGGTDTQYF
TRBJ1-4 | TRBV25-1 | CASSERIPTNEKLFF
TRBJ1-2 | TRBV9 | CASSWGNYGYTF
TRBJ2-2 | TRBV11-2 | CASSLESGFGGELFF
TRBJ2-7 | TRBV7-9 | CASSLEQGKGEQYF
TRBJ2-5 | TRBV5-4 | CASSLVGKETQYF
TRBJ2-7 | TRBV5-7 | CASSLHGYEQYF
TRBJ1-5 | TRBV19 | CASSIRMYWTGVVQPQHF
TRBJ2-7 | TRBV18 | CASSPPALRYEQYF
TRBJ2-3 | TRBV4-2 | CASSQRDRGQIDTQYF
TRBJ2-5 | TRBV11-3 | CASSPFGGLYQETQYF
TRBJ2-7 | TRBV6-1 | CASSDKGRTYEQYF
TRBJ2-1 | TRBV9 | CASSVVLDTSYNEQFF